This T cell receptor beta chain was observed in a study of T cells in Graves' hyperthyroidism and ophthalmopathy. General study results and limits: Blood samples included most of the expanded thyroid clonotypes exceeding 0.001. A median around 6.4 months before onset, the model predicted ophthalmopathy.

TCR beta CDR3 sequences were amplified from RNA transcripts. A set of HTBI primers served as the primers for a first-round RT-PCR of the TCR CDR3. TCRdb called the multiplex PCR reads again in MiXCR, with one record for every CDR3 protein. This repertoire shows 480,000 or so distinct CDR3 sequences, 40% to 55% found once; its top ten account for around 47%. In this sample, this clonotype turned up many times. What it recognizes is unknown. Exclusion followed for patients with uncontrolled infection, other autoimmune disease, pregnancy or lactation. Input material: peripheral blood or thyroid tissue (not recorded which). The clonotype was recovered from an adult woman with Graves' disease, either hyperthyroidism or ophthalmopathy (not recorded which).

CDR3 in amino acids: CATSGTRGETQYF. CDR3 DNA sequence: TGTGCCACAAGCGGGACTAGAGGCGAGACCCAGTACTTC. The chain combines TRBV10-3 with TRBJ2-5, with TRBD2 identical over 8 bases. The CDR3 has 13 residues. Germline CDR1 is ENHRY and CDR2 is SYGVKD. J gave up 5 bases and V 10 bases, and 9 bases lay outside the gene matches.